One T cell receptor (beta chain) is described in this entry. As yet, its antigen is unknown. The sample comes from a study of immune evolution from preneoplasia to lung adenocarcinoma. About the research overall: HLA loss of heterozygosity: about 7% AIS, approximately 15% MIA, approximately 31% ADC, none AAH.

The study's findings and limits: KRAS-mutant nodules had the highest T cell clonality. Normal lung had the highest top T cell clone frequencies. Later-stage lesions seemingly showed higher T cell density and diversity than normal lung.

Data came from immunoSEQ multiplex PCR; TCRdb stores just in-frame clones and leaves some out. The sample has approximately 11,000 clones, roughly 85% seen once. In germline, CDR1 is SGHRS, CDR2 YFSETQ. The V gene lost 0 bases and the J gene lost 5 bases, with 4 bases spanning the gap. The CDR3 has 12 amino acids. Specimen: FFPE invasive lung adenocarcinoma tissue. This TCR was recovered from a person aged 65 to 79 with invasive lung adenocarcinoma. The V and J genes are TRBV5-1 and TRBJ2-3, with D unclear. CDR3 in amino acids: CASSLAGDTQYF. The CDR3 coding sequence is TGCGCCAGCAGCTTGGCCGGAGATACGCAGTATTTT.